In this sample, the clone carrying this TCR beta chain turned up a few times. The sample originates from a study of cytomegalovirus exposure and HLA in healthy donors. The PCR was carried out with 60 Vbeta primers and 13 Jbeta primers. Some clones are missing from TCRdb's copy, which holds only in-frame ones; the method was immunoSEQ multiplex PCR. In the table there are 100,000 or so clones, roughly 15% of which are singletons. Germline values: CDR1 MNHEY, CDR2 SVGAGI. Trimming removed 6 bases at V and 3 bases at J, with 11 bases between. This CDR3 spans 13 amino acids. The sequenced sample was PBMCs. This receptor was taken from a female donor in good health and CMV-seronegative. The V call is TRBV6-5, the J call TRBJ1-1, with D possibly TRBD1 on 5 matching bases. Here the CDR3 DNA reads TGTGCCAGCAGCCGACGGGGGGACACTGAAGCTTTCTTT. Its translation: CASSRRGDTEAFF.